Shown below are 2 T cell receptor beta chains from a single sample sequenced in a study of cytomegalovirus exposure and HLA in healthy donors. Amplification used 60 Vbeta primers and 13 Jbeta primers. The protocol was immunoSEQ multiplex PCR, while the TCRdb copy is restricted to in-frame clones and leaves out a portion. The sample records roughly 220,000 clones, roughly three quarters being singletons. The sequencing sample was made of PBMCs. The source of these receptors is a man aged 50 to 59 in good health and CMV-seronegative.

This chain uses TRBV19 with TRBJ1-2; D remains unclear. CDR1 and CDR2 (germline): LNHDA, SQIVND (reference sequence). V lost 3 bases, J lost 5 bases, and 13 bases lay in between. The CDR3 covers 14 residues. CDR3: CASSIGPGGYGYTF. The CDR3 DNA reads TGTGCCAGTAGTATCGGTCCGGGAGGGTATGGCTACACCTTC. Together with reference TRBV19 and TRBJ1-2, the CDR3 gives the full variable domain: DGGITQSPKYLFRKEGQNVTLSCEQNLNHDAMYWYRQDPGQGLRLIYYSQIVNDFQKGDIAEGYSVSREKKESFPLTVTSAQKNPTAFYLCASSIGPGGYGYTFGSGTRLTVV.

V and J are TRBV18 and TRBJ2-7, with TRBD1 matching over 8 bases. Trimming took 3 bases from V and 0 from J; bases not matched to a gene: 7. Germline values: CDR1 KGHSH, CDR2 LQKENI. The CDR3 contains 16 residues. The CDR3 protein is CASSPRDGQGSYEQYF. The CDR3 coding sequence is TGTGCCAGCTCACCTCGAGATGGACAGGGCTCCTACGAGCAGTACTTC.